This T cell receptor (beta chain) was retrieved from a study of blood T cell repertoires in COVID-19. For the study at large: Samples taken during acute and convalescent COVID-19 were collected in the United States, Italy and Spain. Sources were T cells, B-cell-depleted T cells, or PBMCs; the material itself was cDNA or gDNA.

The count of this clone is one. Original processing notes: Counts of nucleated cells, estimated from reference gene primer amplification, were obtained. Sequenced by immunoSEQ multiplex PCR; TCRdb stores in-frame clones only, minus some. V and J calls and clone size come straight from that table; D and trimming were deduced from the DNA. The sample yields over 200,000 clones, 85% to 90% seen once. Germline CDR1 and CDR2: MNHEY and SVGEGT. The CDR3 is made up of 14 amino acids. The trim removed 5 bases at V and 6 bases at J, leaving 5 bases unmatched. The sequencing sample was made of peripheral blood. This TCR was recovered from a woman in her 40s who had recovered from COVID-19. This rearrangement joins TRBV6-2 or TRBV6-3 to TRBJ1-5, with 9 bases lining up with TRBD1. CDR3 DNA sequence: TGTGCCAGCAGTCAACAGGGGGCGGGTCAGCCCCAGCATTTT. This gives the protein CASSQQGAGQPQHF.